This T cell receptor (beta chain) was obtained from a study of blood T cell repertoires in COVID-19. Study as a whole: Some COVID-19 samples were acute and others convalescent; all came from the United States, Italy and Spain. The cDNA or gDNA used as material had been derived from T cells, B-cell-depleted T cells, or PBMCs.

The V end lost 2 bases, the J end lost 6 bases, and 5 bases lay between the germline ends. Germline V gene data show CDR1 as MDHEN and CDR2 as SYDVKM. The CDR3 contains 12 residues. The study assigned cohorts using participant-reported clinical history. Clones were read by immunoSEQ multiplex PCR, and TCRdb kept only the in-frame ones, dropping some. The table has 400,000 or so clones, 90% seen once. The V call is TRBV28, the J call TRBJ1-5; the D is unclear. The sequenced material came from PBMCs or T cells enriched from blood (not recorded which). The TCR originated in a man between 18 and 29 years old who had recovered from COVID-19. Written as DNA, the CDR3 is TGTGCCAGCAGTTTAACCAGTCAGCCCCAGCATTTT. It is translated as CASSLTSQPQHF.